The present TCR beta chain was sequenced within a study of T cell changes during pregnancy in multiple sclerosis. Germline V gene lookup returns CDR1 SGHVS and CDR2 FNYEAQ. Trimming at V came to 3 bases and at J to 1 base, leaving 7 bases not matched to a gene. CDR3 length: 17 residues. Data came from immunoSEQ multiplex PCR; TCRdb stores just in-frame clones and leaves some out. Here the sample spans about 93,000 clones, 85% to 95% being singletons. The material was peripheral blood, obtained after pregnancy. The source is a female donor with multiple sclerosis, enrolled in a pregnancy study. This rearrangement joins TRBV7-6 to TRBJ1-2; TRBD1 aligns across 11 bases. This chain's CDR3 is CASSLGQGEGLNYGYTF. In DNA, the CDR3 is TGTGCCAGCAGCTTGGGACAGGGGGAAGGTCTTAACTATGGCTACACCTTC.